This is a list of T cell receptor beta chains from one sample in a study of vaccination and CD4 T cells after COVID-19. These TCRs' antigens remain unknown. TCRdb analysed the PCR reads with MiXCR anew, one entry per CDR3 protein. The repertoire holds over 8,500 distinct CDR3 sequences, with roughly two fifths as singletons. The sample was CD4+ T cells from blood, cultured in vitro. The receptors come from a human donor who had recovered from COVID-19. The CDR3 runs from the conserved cysteine through the conserved F or W. The size of a clone is reported for some rows only, either as once, few or many, or as a class for expanded clones.

j_call	clone_size	v_call	cdr3_aa
TRBJ1-3	.	TRBV7-9	CASSLALQGYGNTIYF
TRBJ1-3	.	TRBV5-6	CASSSRQASGNTIYF
TRBJ1-6	.	TRBV10-3	CAISEQTDSYNSPLHF
TRBJ1-1	few	TRBV6-1	CASRLGVSNTEAFF
TRBJ2-7	.	TRBV5-4	CASSLGLVNREQYF
TRBJ2-7	few	TRBV19	CASSITVGPAYEQYF
TRBJ2-2	few	TRBV7-6	CASSPSGGNTGELFF
TRBJ1-2	.	TRBV18	CASSPDPEGYTF
TRBJ2-5	.	TRBV29-1	CSVGATQETQYF
TRBJ2-1	.	TRBV7-9	CASSLEGRGADEQFF
TRBJ2-7	few	TRBV11-3	CASSTLSGLGSYEQYF
TRBJ2-2	.	TRBV20-1	CSAQGQGYGELFF
TRBJ2-2	few	TRBV21-1	CASSKGRMDTGELFF
TRBJ1-5	.	TRBV6-1	CASSEALGNQPQHF
TRBJ1-2	few	TRBV20-1	CSAGPSSGPPDGGYTF
TRBJ1-5	few	TRBV7-8	CASSLALNQPQHF
TRBJ1-2	.	TRBV2	CAKRQGLGYGYTF
TRBJ1-5	.	TRBV6-5	CASSSRAPEGPQHF
TRBJ1-1	.	TRBV20-1	CSARETGDEAFF
TRBJ1-4	.	TRBV25-1	CASSERRGATNEKLFF
TRBJ1-5	.	TRBV20-1	CSARSGQGNQPQHF
TRBJ2-7	.	TRBV9	CASSFRDGPYEQYF
TRBJ2-1	.	TRBV12-3/TRBV12-4	CASRGPGLAGTIKQFF
TRBJ2-4	.	TRBV6-5	CASSLGVPSGKNIQYF
TRBJ1-5	few	TRBV12-3/TRBV12-4	CASSARTGGINQPQHF
TRBJ2-1	once	TRBV6-1	CASSARQGIEQFF
TRBJ2-1	.	TRBV19	CASSMRTGFGNEQFF
TRBJ2-7	few	TRBV14	CASSQVGGTGTYEQYF
TRBJ1-1	.	TRBV6-1	CASSRGMNTEAFF
TRBJ2-1	few	TRBV12-3/TRBV12-4	CASTGQLYNEQFF
TRBJ1-2	.	TRBV7-9	CASSFGGLRVNYGYTF
TRBJ1-2	.	TRBV11-2	CASSAMLGRDGYTF
TRBJ2-7	.	TRBV11-2	CASTYQGSEQYF
TRBJ1-3	.	TRBV5-4	CASSLGGGAGNTIYF
TRBJ2-1	once	TRBV5-4	CASSLRVAGEQFF
TRBJ2-2	.	TRBV11-2	CASSLDLYGRRENGELFF
TRBJ1-1	.	TRBV29-1	CSVVDRRTEAFF
TRBJ2-1	few	TRBV6-2/TRBV6-3	CASSYSQASLYNEQFF
TRBJ2-1	.	TRBV24-1	CATSAGASDNEQFF
TRBJ1-6	.	TRBV7-8	CASSLGTYRGPAYNSPLHF
TRBJ2-7	few	TRBV7-2	CASSLRGGSTYEQYF
TRBJ2-1	.	TRBV6-2/TRBV6-3	CASSQIPGLAYNEQFF
TRBJ2-2	.	TRBV7-2	CASSARKTGELFF
TRBJ2-3	.	TRBV9	CASSVGLAGSDTQYF
TRBJ1-2	.	TRBV10-3	CAISEGLLDSYGYTF